The TCR beta chain under discussion was sequenced for a study of shared clonotypes between healthy human individuals. On the study more broadly: Per donor, CD8 memory used one plate, CD8 naive used two, CD4 memory used three and CD4 naive used three. Study conclusions and caveats: Non-shared clonotypes were found to have lower generation probabilities than the clonotypes that were shared by all four of the sorted-subset donors.

Clones were read by immunoSEQ multiplex PCR, and TCRdb kept only the in-frame ones, dropping some. The sample includes about 2.3 million clones, 80% to 95% of them seen just once. Comment on this clone: As yet, its antigen is unknown.

This CDR3 has 15 amino acids. V trimming: 5 bases; J trimming: 10 bases; junction bases outside the gene matches: 16. Germline loops: CDR1 SGHAT, CDR2 FQDESV (reference sequence). Nashville, Tennessee was home to all donors, each a Caucasian adult. This clonotype originated in a man between 18 and 29 years old in good health. Some clones in this sample may be carry-over from other donors' samples. Sequencing used naive CD4+ T cells from PBMCs. The subset is: CD45RA+ positively selected. This rearrangement joins TRBV11-1 to TRBJ2-5; 7 bases fit TRBD1. CDR3 residues: CASSPIPGTEGGQYF. DNA for the CDR3: TGTGCCAGCAGCCCCATCCCGGGGACAGAAGGGGGCCAGTACTTC.